This T cell receptor beta chain appears in the sequencing data of a study of T cell responses to AZD1222 COVID-19 vaccine. Findings and caveats of the study: In a largely white British group with more females than males, clonal diversity was possibly underestimated. Baseline seropositives among AZD1222 recipients totaled only six.

The CDR3 runs to 15 residues. V shed 3 bases and J shed 6 bases, with 12 bases lying between them. Germline assignment: CDR1 KGHSH and CDR2 LQKENI. Investigators merged groups given second doses at roughly 4 or roughly 12 weeks. The table came from immunoSEQ multiplex PCR; TCRdb's copy has only in-frame clones and leaves some out. The profile shows about 120,000 clones, around 90% of them singletons. Comments on this clone: Its antigen is currently unknown.

The sample in question was peripheral blood, obtained 28 days after the second AZD1222 dose. This TCR derives from an adult who received the AZD1222 COVID-19 vaccine. This rearrangement joins TRBV18 to TRBJ1-6; a weak D match, TRBD1 (5 bases). The CDR3 nucleotides read TGTGCCAGCTCACCCGCAGGGCTGGGTAATTCACCCCTCCACTTT. Its protein is CASSPAGLGNSPLHF.